The 30 T cell receptor beta chains below come from one sample, sequenced in a study of CD8 T cells in ankylosing spondylitis. Their antigens are not known. Using its own MiXCR run on the 5' RACE reads, TCRdb lists one record per CDR3 protein. The sample holds 200,000 to 250,000 distinct CDR3 sequences, approximately 20% seen once. Broader study findings: A TCR beta motif of several highly homologous variants seemed to mark ankylosing spondylitis blood.

Sequencing was performed on blood, either unsorted or a sorted T cell fraction (not recorded which). The receptors stem from a male donor with ankylosing spondylitis.

About this clonotype: One end of the junction is discordant with germline, which a read error may explain. This chain joins TRBV20-1 and TRBJ2-1; TRBD2 agrees at 8 bases. Germline CDR1 is DFQATT and CDR2 is SNEGSKA (reference sequence). CDR3 length: 18 amino acids. The CDR3 reads CCANPLFEREITPHEQFF. CDR3 coding DNA: TGCTGTGCTAACCCTCTCTTTGAGCGGGAGATTACCCCACATGAGCAGTTCTTC.

The chain combines TRBV7-9 with TRBJ1-1; D gene uncertain. V was cut by 1 base and J by 4 bases, with 7 bases left in between. The CDR3 loop spans 13 amino acids. Germline V gene lookup returns CDR1 SEHNR and CDR2 FQNEAQ (reference sequence). CDR3 nucleotide sequence: TGTGCCAGCAGCTTAGGGGAGAGCACTGAAGCTTTCTTT. It translates to CASSLGESTEAFF. The full variable domain, completed using reference TRBV7-9 and TRBJ1-1, is DTGVSQNPRHKITKRGQNVTFRCDPISEHNRLYWYRQTLGQGPEFLTYFQNEAQLEKSRLLSDRFSAERPKGSFSTLEIQRTEQGDSAMYLCASSLGESTEAFFGQGTRLTVV.

CDR3 region: CASSFQGVGYEQYF. In DNA form, the CDR3 reads TGTGCCAGCAGTTTTCAGGGGGTGGGCTACGAGCAGTACTTC. The rearrangement joins TRBV28 to TRBJ2-7, with 7 bases that match TRBD1. This CDR3 region has 14 residues. J gave up 3 bases and V 3 bases, and 5 bases lay outside the gene matches. The germline CDR1 and CDR2 sequences are MDHEN and SYDVKM.

This clonotype was seen more than once but under ten times. The chain recombines TRBV27 with TRBJ2-7; no reliable D call. The V and J ends lost 3 bases and 1 base respectively, with 13 bases between them. CDR3 size: 15 residues. CDR1 is MNHEY, CDR2 SMNVEV, per germline (reference sequence). The CDR3 is CASSFEYGTSYEQYF. The CDR3 nucleotides read TGTGCCAGCAGTTTTGAGTACGGAACGTCCTACGAGCAGTACTTC.

The rearrangement links TRBV12-3 or TRBV12-4 to TRBJ1-1; 7 nucleotides match TRBD1. The CDR3 contains 15 residues. V was clipped by 1 base and J by 4 bases; unmatched bases: 6. The CDR3: CASSLGMAGGTEAFF. The CDR3 DNA sequence: TGTGCCAGCAGTTTAGGGATGGCAGGGGGCACTGAAGCTTTCTTT.

The table lists this clonotype with many counts. CDR3 bases: TGTGCCAGCAGCCCAACCTGGGACATCTCCTACAATGAGCAGTTCTTC. This sequence encodes CASSPTWDISYNEQFF. V is TRBV4-2 and J is TRBJ2-1; D is possibly TRBD1 (6 bases). This CDR3 region has 16 residues. V was trimmed by 4 bases and J by 0 bases, leaving 13 bases between them. Germline V lookup: CDR1 LGHNA, CDR2 YNFKEQ.

DNA of the CDR3: TGTGCCACCAGCAGAGGTGACTCTAGCACAGATACGCAGTATTTT. Protein product: CATSRGDSSTDTQYF. The chain combines TRBV15 with TRBJ2-3; D gene unclear. Germline CDR1 and CDR2: LNHNV and YYDKDF (reference sequence). This CDR3 has 15 amino acids. Trimming shortened V by 1 base and J by 0 bases, and 8 bases separated the two germline ends.

The CDR3 DNA follows: TGTGCCAGCGCGGGACTAGCGGGAGGGCACTCCTACAATGAGCAGTTCTTC. This encodes CASAGLAGGHSYNEQFF. The chain has TRBV9 and TRBJ2-1, with 16 nucleotides matching TRBD2. With 7 bases clipped from V and 0 bases from J, the junction kept 4 bases outside the gene matches. Germline CDR1 and CDR2: SGDLS and YYNGEE. The CDR3 loop spans 17 amino acids.

In its sample, this clonotype was seen a few times. This chain joins TRBV25-1 and TRBJ2-2; a possible D gene is TRBD1 (6 bases). V lost 1 base, J lost 4 bases, and 13 bases lay in between. This CDR3 comprises 16 residues. Looked up from germline, CDR1 is MGHDK and CDR2 is SYGVNS. CDR3: CASSEFLGAATGELFF. CDR3 nucleotides: TGTGCCAGCAGTGAATTTCTGGGGGCAGCCACCGGGGAGCTGTTTTTT.

V is TRBV4-1 and J is TRBJ2-1, with TRBD2 matching over 14 bases. The V segment lost 4 bases and the J segment 4 bases; nucleotides outside the gene matches: 3. The germline V gene has CDR1 MGHRA and CDR2 YSYEKL. The CDR3 has 16 residues. The CDR3 DNA reads TGCGCCAGCAGCCGGACTAGCGGGGGGAGGTACAATGAGCAGTTCTTC. This sequence encodes CASSRTSGGRYNEQFF.

J is TRBJ2-7 and V is TRBV11-2; TRBD2 aligns across 12 bases. The germline V gene encodes CDR1 SGHAT and CDR2 FQNNGV. V trimming: 0 bases; J trimming: 5 bases; junction bases outside the gene matches: 17. The CDR3 runs 20 residues. CDR3 loop: CASSLDLRLAGESIVHEQYF. The CDR3 DNA sequence: TGTGCCAGCAGCTTAGATCTCCGACTAGCGGGAGAATCTATCGTCCACGAGCAGTACTTC.

V is TRBV30 and J is TRBJ2-1, with D possibly TRBD1 on 5 matching bases. V lost 4 bases to trimming and J lost 6 bases, with 10 bases between them. This CDR3 has 12 amino acids. Germline assignment: CDR1 GTSNPN and CDR2 SVGIG (reference sequence). The CDR3 here is CAWTQGFNEQFF. CDR3 in DNA: TGTGCCTGGACCCAGGGTTTCAATGAGCAGTTCTTC.

This clonotype was seen more than once but under ten times. This chain links TRBV13 with TRBJ2-1; D call uncertain. CDR3 length equals 16 residues. Looked up from germline, CDR1 is PRHDT and CDR2 is FYEKMQ (reference sequence). Trimming took 4 bases from V and 0 from J, leaving 13 bases between them. For the CDR3, the DNA is TGTGCCAGCAGCTATAAGGGTCTCAACTCCTACAATGAGCAGTTCTTC. Translation gives CASSYKGLNSYNEQFF.

The V gene is TRBV6-5, the J gene TRBJ2-7; D gene uncertain. V was trimmed by 0 bases and J by 1 base, leaving 4 bases between them. CDR1 is MNHEY, CDR2 SVGAGI, per germline. CDR3 length: 13 amino acids. CDR3 protein: CASSYSESYEQYF. CDR3 bases: TGTGCCAGCAGTTACTCAGAGTCCTACGAGCAGTACTTC.

The chain carries TRBV19 and TRBJ2-7; D is possibly TRBD2 (6 bases). The ends were cut back, 3 bases at V and 3 bases at J, with 9 bases in the middle. The germline V gene has CDR1 LNHDA and CDR2 SQIVND (reference sequence). This CDR3 is built from 13 residues. The CDR3 DNA sequence: TGTGCCAGTAGTATGGCCGGGGGCTACGAGCAGTACTTC. It translates to CASSMAGGYEQYF.

A few counts support this clonotype. The rearrangement uses TRBV27 and TRBJ2-1, with 9 positions matching TRBD1. The V and J ends lost 6 bases and 3 bases, in that order; junction bases with no gene match: 6. Germline V gene data show CDR1 as MNHEY and CDR2 as SMNVEV (reference sequence). This CDR3 spans 15 amino acids. CDR3 DNA sequence: TGTGCCAGCAGGGAGGGACAGGGTTTCTACAATGAGCAGTTCTTC. Residues: CASREGQGFYNEQFF.

There are many counts of this clonotype. The V call is TRBV6-1, the J call TRBJ2-1; 10 bases are a match to TRBD1. Trimming at V came to 4 bases and at J to 9 bases, leaving 6 bases not matched to a gene. Germline CDR1 reads MNHNS; CDR2 reads SASEGT. This CDR3 contains 14 residues. The CDR3 here is CASSGSGTGVEQFF. CDR3 nucleotides: TGTGCCAGCAGTGGATCCGGGACAGGGGTTGAGCAGTTCTTC.

This clonotype was counted a few times. The V and J genes are TRBV6-2 or TRBV6-3 and TRBJ2-2, with D perhaps TRBD1 (5 bases). The CDR3 loop spans 20 amino acids. Germline V gene lookup returns CDR1 MNHEY and CDR2 SVGEGT. Trimming stripped 5 bases from V and 5 bases from J, with 30 bases between. CDR3 sequence (DNA): TGTGCCAGCAGTACCCTTCCCCTCGTCAGGGTACCATTAGGGACCGGGGAGCTGTTTTTT. Translated, it gives CASSTLPLVRVPLGTGELFF.

V gene TRBV5-6 combines with J gene TRBJ2-1, with D perhaps matching TRBD2 (6 bases). The CDR3 is 15 residues long. The V end lost 4 bases, the J end lost 2 bases, and 13 bases lay between the germline ends. CDR1 is SGHDT and CDR2 is YYEEEE in the germline V gene. DNA of the CDR3: TGTGCCAGCAGCCCGGCCAGCGGGCCCTACAATGAGCAGTTCTTC. Its translation is CASSPASGPYNEQFF.

The J gene is TRBJ1-1, the V gene TRBV7-9; D not resolved. The CDR3 consists of 13 residues. The V end was cut by 3 bases, the J end by 6 bases, with 11 bases between. CDR1 and CDR2 (germline): SEHNR, FQNEAQ (reference sequence). CDR3 coding DNA: TGTGCCAGCAGCTTCGGCAGAGCTTCTGAAGCTTTCTTT. This sequence encodes CASSFGRASEAFF.

This chain connects TRBV7-9 to TRBJ2-1; 10 bases agree with TRBD1. Germline V lookup: CDR1 SEHNR, CDR2 FQNEAQ (reference sequence). The junction had 9 bases not matched to a gene; V was cut back by 5 bases and J by 5 bases. The CDR3 has 16 amino acids. The CDR3 here is CASSPGQGSGHNEQFF. The DNA for the CDR3 is TGTGCCAGCAGCCCGGGACAGGGGAGTGGGCACAATGAGCAGTTCTTC.

This clonotype has more than one count but fewer than ten. This chain connects TRBV7-2 to TRBJ1-6, with TRBD1 identical over 7 bases. V shed 1 base, J shed 10 bases, and the junction held 7 bases outside the gene matches. The germline V gene encodes CDR1 SGHTA and CDR2 FQGNSA. This CDR3 spans 15 amino acids. The CDR3 reads CASSLGGTVPSPLHF. The CDR3 DNA reads as TGTGCCAGCAGCTTAGGCGGGACAGTACCCTCACCCCTCCACTTT.

In its sample, this clonotype was seen a few times. The rearrangement uses TRBV4-2 and TRBJ2-6, with D tentatively TRBD1 (6 bases). This CDR3 region has 23 residues. The V end was cut by 4 bases, the J end by 0 bases, with 31 bases between. Germline CDR1 and CDR2: LGHNA and YNFKEQ. This CDR3 reads CASSPTNLIGQNLRSSGANVLTF. CDR3 nucleotide sequence: TGTGCCAGCAGCCCCACCAACCTAATCGGACAGAACCTTAGAAGCTCTGGGGCCAACGTCCTGACTTTC.

This chain uses TRBV13 with TRBJ1-1, with a weak D call TRBD1 (6 bases). From germline, CDR1 is PRHDT and CDR2 FYEKMQ (reference sequence). The CDR3 loop spans 12 amino acids. With 7 bases removed from V and 9 bases from J, the gap between germline ends came to 15 bases. The CDR3 protein is CASKGLDSQAFF. CDR3 nucleotide sequence: TGTGCCAGCAAGGGGTTGGACAGTCAAGCTTTCTTT.

The chain uses TRBV5-6 and TRBJ2-7, with 7 bases lining up with TRBD1. CDR1 is SGHDT, CDR2 YYEEEE, per germline. The V and J ends lost 3 bases and 2 bases, in that order; junction bases with no gene match: 5. The CDR3 runs to 14 residues. In DNA form, the CDR3 reads TGTGCCAGCAGCTCAACAGGGGTCACCTACGAGCAGTACTTC. It codes for CASSSTGVTYEQYF.

In its sample, this clonotype was seen a few times. The chain combines TRBV7-9 with TRBJ1-2; no definite D call. The V and J ends lost 5 bases and 0 bases respectively, with 16 bases between them. Germline CDR1 reads SEHNR; CDR2 reads FQNEAQ (reference sequence). The CDR3 extends over 16 amino acids. CDR3: CASSLLLAEANYGYTF. The CDR3 DNA sequence: TGTGCCAGCAGCCTCCTCTTGGCCGAAGCTAACTATGGCTACACCTTC.

This clonotype was found a few times. The rearrangement uses TRBV4-3 and TRBJ2-1, with D perhaps being TRBD1 or TRBD2 (5 bases each). The CDR3 consists of 16 residues. Germline CDR1 and CDR2: LGHNA and YSLEER. V gave up 0 bases and J gave up 3 bases, with 12 bases separating them. CDR3 sequence: CASSQDGTLNYNEQFF. The CDR3 DNA reads TGCGCCAGCAGCCAAGATGGGACGCTGAACTACAATGAGCAGTTCTTC.

The rearrangement links TRBV27 to TRBJ2-2; maybe TRBD1 (6 bases). This CDR3 has 16 residues. Germline lookup yields CDR1 MNHEY and CDR2 SMNVEV (reference sequence). The germline V and J ends were trimmed by 8 bases and 6 bases, with 22 bases remaining between them. CDR3 sequence (DNA): TGTGCCAGCGGGGACACGATGGCAGGTCTCTCCGGGGAGCTGTTTTTT. Translating it yields CASGDTMAGLSGELFF.

The chain has TRBV6-4 and TRBJ2-3, with D unresolved. Looked up from germline, CDR1 is MRHNA and CDR2 is SNTAGT. This CDR3 comprises 15 residues. Trimming removed 0 bases at V and 0 bases at J, with 7 bases between. The CDR3 loop reads CASSDSGISTDTQYF. For the CDR3, the DNA is TGTGCCAGCAGTGACTCAGGGATAAGCACAGATACGCAGTATTTT.

The chain recombines TRBV29-1 with TRBJ2-7; the D gene is possibly TRBD1 (6 bases). The V end was cut by 7 bases, the J end by 0 bases, with 19 bases between. Per the germline V gene, CDR1 is SQVTM and CDR2 is ANQGSEA. This CDR3 contains 15 residues. CDR3 protein: CSAQGGTGFSYEQYF. CDR3 coding DNA: TGCAGCGCCCAAGGGGGTACGGGGTTCTCCTACGAGCAGTACTTC.